This T cell receptor (beta chain) was sequenced in a study of CDR3 diversity in severe acne. TCRdb used MiXCR to reprocess the PCR reads, holding one entry per CDR3 protein. The data show about 90,000 distinct CDR3 sequences, approximately 54% seen once. This clonotype has a count of ten or more. V lost 3 bases and J lost 4; bases outside the gene matches: 9. The V gene's germline CDR1 is SGHTA and CDR2 FQGTGA. The CDR3 is 16 residues long. The source material was blood. V gene TRBV7-3 combines with J gene TRBJ2-3; TRBD2 agrees at 8 bases. This clonotype was sampled from a male donor with severe acne vulgaris. For the CDR3, the DNA is TGTGCCAGCAGCTTTGAACAGCGGGAGTCCCCAGATACGCAGTATTTT. Translating it yields CASSFEQRESPDTQYF.